The source of this T cell receptor (beta chain) is a study of T cells expressing NK-cell markers. This CDR3 is 13 amino acids long. Generation of TCR beta cDNA was performed by 5'RACE template switching incorporating UMIs. TCRdb re-called the 5' RACE reads, yielding one record per CDR3 amino acid sequence without DNA. The specimen's table records 450,000 to 600,000 distinct CDR3 sequences. The V call is TRBV12-3 or TRBV12-4, the J call TRBJ2-1; TCRdb selects TRBD1, and the lack of DNA leaves this call unchecked. Sequenced material: blood T cells: a sorted CD56 or NKG2C T cell subset, CD4+ or CD8+ T cells, or bulk PBMC T cells (not recorded which). The origin of this receptor is a man between 18 and 35 years old in good health. CDR3 loop: CASSVDSYNEQFF.